This T cell receptor beta chain was sequenced for a study of blood T cell repertoires in COVID-19. The wider study: Acute and convalescent COVID-19 samples came from the United States, Italy and Spain. T cells, B-cell-depleted T cells, or PBMCs provided the cDNA or gDNA that served as material.

Seattle patients were enrolled while actively infected and followed longitudinally. Original data processing: Amplification of reference gene primers provided the estimated nucleated cell counts. Method: immunoSEQ multiplex PCR; TCRdb's copy keeps in-frame clones and lacks some. The DNA was the basis for D and trimming; V, J and clone size are from that table. The table records around 280,000 clones, about nine tenths of them present only once. Sequencing was performed on peripheral blood. This TCR derives from a woman in her 30s with COVID-19, enrolled during active disease.

The CDR3 loop reads CASKEREVKTQYF. DNA for the CDR3: TGTGCCAGCAAGGAACGGGAGGTAAAGACCCAGTACTTC. V is TRBV2 and J is TRBJ2-5; 7 bases are shared with TRBD2. The junction had 8 bases not matched to a gene; V was cut back by 7 bases and J by 6 bases. The CDR3 length is 13 residues. The germline V gene has CDR1 SNHLY and CDR2 FYNNEI.